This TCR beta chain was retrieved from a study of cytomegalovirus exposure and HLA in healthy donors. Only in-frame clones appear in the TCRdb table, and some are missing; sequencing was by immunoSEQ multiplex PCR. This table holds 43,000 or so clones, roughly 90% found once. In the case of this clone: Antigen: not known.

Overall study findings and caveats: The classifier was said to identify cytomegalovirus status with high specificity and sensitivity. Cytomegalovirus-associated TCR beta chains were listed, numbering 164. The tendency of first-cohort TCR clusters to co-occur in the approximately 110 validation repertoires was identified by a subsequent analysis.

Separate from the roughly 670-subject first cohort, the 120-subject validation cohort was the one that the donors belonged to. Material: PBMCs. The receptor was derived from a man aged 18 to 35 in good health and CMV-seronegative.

This CDR3 reads CASSVTGSNEKLFF. CDR3 DNA sequence: TGTGCCAGCAGTGTGACAGGGTCTAATGAAAAACTGTTTTTT. The gene calls are TRBV6-5 and TRBJ1-4, with 7 bases aligning to TRBD1. CDR3 length equals 14 residues. Per the germline V gene, CDR1 is MNHEY and CDR2 is SVGAGI. Trimming took 5 bases from V and 3 from J; bases not matched to a gene: 3.